Listed here is a single T cell receptor (beta chain). Its target is not known. This CDR3 has 15 residues. Trimming took 5 bases from V and 4 from J; bases not matched to a gene: 8. CDR1 is SEHNR, CDR2 FQNEAQ, per germline (reference sequence). Some clones are missing from TCRdb's copy, which holds only in-frame ones; the method was immunoSEQ multiplex PCR. The table lists around 96,000 clones, about 79% of them singletons. The sample is drawn from a study of glioma-infiltrating T cells after dendritic cell vaccination. Study-wide results and limits: Few patients contributed both blood and tumor specimens.

The specimen was blood, collected before dendritic cell vaccination. This chain connects TRBV7-9 to TRBJ2-3; TRBD1 aligns across 8 bases. This sequence was found in a human donor with glioblastoma. Here the CDR3 DNA reads TGTGCCAGCAGCGTCCAGGGGGCAAGGGCAGATACGCAGTATTTT. Translating it yields CASSVQGARADTQYF.